This T cell receptor (beta chain) comes out of a study of cytomegalovirus exposure and HLA in healthy donors. 13 Jbeta primers and 60 Vbeta primers were used for the PCR. Some clones are missing from TCRdb's copy, which holds only in-frame ones; the method was immunoSEQ multiplex PCR. The sample contains 130,000 or so clones, roughly three quarters of which appear only once. Study results and limitations: Indistinguishable V segments such as TRBV6-2 and TRBV6-3 were excluded.

Comment on this clone: Its target is not known.

Donors showed nominal health when sampled, although they likely had unrecorded immune exposures. The CDR3 has 16 amino acids. The V gene's germline CDR1 is SEHNR and CDR2 FQNEAQ (reference sequence). J lost 5 bases, V lost 2 bases, and 8 bases had no gene match. The V call is TRBV7-9, the J call TRBJ2-2, with 7 bases aligning to TRBD2. The specimen sequenced was PBMCs. The source of this sequence is a woman aged 60 to 75 in good health and CMV-seronegative. CDR3 sequence reads: CASSLRPSGPTGELFF. The CDR3 bases are TGTGCCAGCAGCTTAAGGCCTAGCGGTCCGACCGGGGAGCTGTTTTTT.